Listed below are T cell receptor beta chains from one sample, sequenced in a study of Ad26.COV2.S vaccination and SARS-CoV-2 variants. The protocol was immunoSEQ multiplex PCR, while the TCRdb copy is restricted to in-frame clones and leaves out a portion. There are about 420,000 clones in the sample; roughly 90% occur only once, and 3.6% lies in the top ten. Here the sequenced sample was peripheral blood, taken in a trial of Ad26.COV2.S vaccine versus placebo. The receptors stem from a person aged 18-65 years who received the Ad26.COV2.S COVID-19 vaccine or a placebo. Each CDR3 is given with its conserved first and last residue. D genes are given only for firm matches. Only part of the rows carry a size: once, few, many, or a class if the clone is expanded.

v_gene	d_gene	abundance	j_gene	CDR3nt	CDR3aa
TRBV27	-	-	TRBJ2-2	TGTGCCAGCAGAAAACCGCGACTCTCCGCCGACACCGGGGAGCTGTTTTTT	CASRKPRLSADTGELFF
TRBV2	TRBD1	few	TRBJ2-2	TGTGCCAGCAGTTACAGGGGGCGCAACACCGGGGAGCTGTTTTTT	CASSYRGRNTGELFF
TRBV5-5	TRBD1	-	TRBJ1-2	TGTGCCAGCAGCCCTGGGACAGGGGTATCCTTGTACTATGGCTACACCTTC	CASSPGTGVSLYYGYTF
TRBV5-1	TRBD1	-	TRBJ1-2	TGCGCCAGCAGCGTAACAGGGGAGGGCTACACCTTC	CASSVTGEGYTF
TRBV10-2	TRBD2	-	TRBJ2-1	TGCGCCAGCCGGGGCGGGGGGGCGAGTGAGCAGTTCTTC	CASRGGGASEQFF
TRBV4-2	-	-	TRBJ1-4	TGTGCCAGCAGCCAAAGGAGGCCGGATAATGAAAAACTGTTTTTT	CASSQRRPDNEKLFF
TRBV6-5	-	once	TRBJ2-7	TGTGCCAGCAGTTACAAAGAGGCAGGGGCCTACGAGCAGTACTTC	CASSYKEAGAYEQYF
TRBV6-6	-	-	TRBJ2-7	TGTGCCAGCAGTTACCTCATCCGGGACGAGCAGTACTTC	CASSYLIRDEQYF
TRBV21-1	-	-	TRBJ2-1	TGTGCCAGCAATCGGCCCTCGAAGTTGGGCGGCTACAATGAGCAGTTCTTC	CASNRPSKLGGYNEQFF
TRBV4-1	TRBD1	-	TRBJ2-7	TGCGCCAGCAGCCAAGATGGCACAGGGGGAAGGTACGAGCAGTACTTC	CASSQDGTGGRYEQYF
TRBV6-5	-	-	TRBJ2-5	TGTGCCAGCAGTTACTCTATTCAGGAGACCCAGTACTTC	CASSYSIQETQYF
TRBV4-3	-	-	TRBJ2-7	TGCGCCAGCAGCCAAGGCCACACTGTTATTAAGACCTACGAGCAGTACTTC	CASSQGHTVIKTYEQYF
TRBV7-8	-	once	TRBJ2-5	TGTGCCAGCAGCCCGCGCGTCGGCGAAGAGACCCAGTACTTC	CASSPRVGEETQYF
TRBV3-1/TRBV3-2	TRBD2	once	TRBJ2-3	TGTGCCAGCAGCCAAGATTCCAGCGGGGGGGCACATACGCAGTATTTT	CASSQDSSGGAHTQYF
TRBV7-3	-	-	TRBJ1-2	TGTGCCAGCAGCTTGGGACCGGGGGAGGATGGCTACACCTTC	CASSLGPGEDGYTF
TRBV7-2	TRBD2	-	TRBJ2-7	TGTGCCAGCAGCTTAGGGGCTAGCGGCACCTACGAGCAGTACTTC	CASSLGASGTYEQYF
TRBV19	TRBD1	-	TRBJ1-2	TGTGCCAGTAGTATCCAGGGGGCGAATGGCTACACCTTC	CASSIQGANGYTF
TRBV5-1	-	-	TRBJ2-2	TGCGCCAGCACCTTCCTCGGGCCAGCGAACACCGGGGAGCTGTTTTTT	CASTFLGPANTGELFF
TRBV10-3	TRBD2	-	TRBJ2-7	TGTGCCATCAGCCCGAGGAAGCGGTCGGGACTAGCGGGGTACGAGCAGTACTTC	CAISPRKRSGLAGYEQYF
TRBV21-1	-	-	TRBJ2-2	TGTGCCAGCAGACGGGGGCGCGACGGGGAGCTGTTTTTT	CASRRGRDGELFF
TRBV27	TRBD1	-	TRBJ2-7	TGTGCCAGCAGGGAGCCGACAGGGGCGTTCTCCTACGAGCAGTACTTC	CASREPTGAFSYEQYF
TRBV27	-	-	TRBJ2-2	TGTGCCAGCAGTTTCCACAGCACCGGGGAGCTGTTTTTT	CASSFHSTGELFF
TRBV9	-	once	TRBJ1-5	TGTGCCAGCAGCGTAGCGGACAGTAGCAATCAGCCCCAGCATTTT	CASSVADSSNQPQHF
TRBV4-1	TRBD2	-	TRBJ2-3	TGCGCCAGCAGCCAAGTGATTAGCGGGGCGTCAGATACGCAGTATTTT	CASSQVISGASDTQYF
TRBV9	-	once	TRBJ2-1	TGTGCCAGCAGCGTAGAAGGCCTAGGCAAGGTTGAGCAGTTCTTC	CASSVEGLGKVEQFF
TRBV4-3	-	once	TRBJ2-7	TGCGCCAGCAGCCAAGAAGGTTGGGACGAGCAGTACTTC	CASSQEGWDEQYF
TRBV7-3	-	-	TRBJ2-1	TGTGCCAGCAGCTTACGGCAGGGGTCCTACAATGAGCAGTTCTTC	CASSLRQGSYNEQFF
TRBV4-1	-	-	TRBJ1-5	TGCGCCAGCAGCCATGATAGGGGCAATCAGCCCCAGCATTTT	CASSHDRGNQPQHF
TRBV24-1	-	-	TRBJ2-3	TGTGCCACCAGTGATTTTTCTGGGGGGGATACGCAGTATTTT	CATSDFSGGDTQYF
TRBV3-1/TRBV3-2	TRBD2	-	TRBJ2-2	TGTGCCACCCTAGCGGGGGGTGACACCGGGGAGCTGTTTTTT	CATLAGGDTGELFF
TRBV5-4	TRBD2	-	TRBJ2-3	TGTGCCAGCAGCTTAAAGGAGCGGGGGGCAGCAGATACGCAGTATTTT	CASSLKERGAADTQYF
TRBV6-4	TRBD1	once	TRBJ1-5	TGTGCCAGCAACAGGGGGCGAAATCAGCCCCAGCATTTT	CASNRGRNQPQHF
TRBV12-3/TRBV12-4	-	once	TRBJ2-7	TGTGCCAGCAGTTTCGGGATTCCCTACGAGCAGTACTTC	CASSFGIPYEQYF
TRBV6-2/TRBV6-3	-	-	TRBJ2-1	TGTGCCAGCACCCCCACTGGCAATGAGCAGTTCTTC	CASTPTGNEQFF
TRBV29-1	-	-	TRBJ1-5	TGCAGCGCCTCGACCGGGGGGGGCAATCAGCCCCAGCATTTT	CSASTGGGNQPQHF
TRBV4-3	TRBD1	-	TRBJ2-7	TGCGCCAGCAGCCAAGAAACCGACAGGGGGGCTGACGAGCAGTACTTC	CASSQETDRGADEQYF
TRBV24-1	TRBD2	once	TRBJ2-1	TGTGCCACCAGTGCCCACTCGCCGGAGCGGGGCCTCCCCTTGGATTTTTACAATGAGCAGTTCTTC	CATSAHSPERGLPLDFYNEQFF
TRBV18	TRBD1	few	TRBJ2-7	TGTGCCAGCTCACCCGGGACAGGATTATACGAGCAGTACTTC	CASSPGTGLYEQYF
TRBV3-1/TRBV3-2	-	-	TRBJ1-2	TGTGCCAGCAGCCCTAACGGACAGTTCTATGGCTACACCTTC	CASSPNGQFYGYTF
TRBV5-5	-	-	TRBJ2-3	TGTGCCAGCAGCTTAACACAGGGTGGCACAGATACGCAGTATTTT	CASSLTQGGTDTQYF
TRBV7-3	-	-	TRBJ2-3	TGTGCCAGCAGCTTATTTTTGACCACAGATACGCAGTATTTT	CASSLFLTTDTQYF
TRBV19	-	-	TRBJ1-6	TGTGCCAGTAGCGCTTTATTCCGGGGACCGCCCCCGCATTCACCCCTCCACTTT	CASSALFRGPPPHSPLHF
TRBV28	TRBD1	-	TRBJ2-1	TGTGCCAGCATTCCGCAACCGGGACAGGGTTCCAATGAGCAGTTCTTC	CASIPQPGQGSNEQFF
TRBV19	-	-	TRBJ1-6	TGTGCCAGTAGTTTTAGACAGACGAATTCACCCCTCCACTTT	CASSFRQTNSPLHF
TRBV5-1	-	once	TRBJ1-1	TGCGCCAGCAGCTTGTTTTCTGGGTGGAACACTGAAGCTTTCTTT	CASSLFSGWNTEAFF
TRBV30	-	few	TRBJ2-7	TGTGCCTGGAGTGCTAGAAGACAGACGCCCTACGAGCAGTACTTC	CAWSARRQTPYEQYF
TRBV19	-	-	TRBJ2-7	TGTGCCAGTAGTTCGCCAGGGGCCGGGTACGAGCAGTACTTC	CASSSPGAGYEQYF
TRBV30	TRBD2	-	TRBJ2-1	TGTGCCTGGATGGGACTAGCGGGGGGGATTAATGAGCAGTTCTTC	CAWMGLAGGINEQFF
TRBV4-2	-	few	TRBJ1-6	TGTGCCAGCAGCCAGCAGGTTTATAATTCACCCCTCCACTTT	CASSQQVYNSPLHF
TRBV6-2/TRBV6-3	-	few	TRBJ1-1	TGTGCCAGCAGTTACTCAGAGAACACTGAAGCTTTCTTT	CASSYSENTEAFF
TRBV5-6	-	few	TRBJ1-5	TGTGCCAGCAGCTTGTCCGGGACACATGCTTATCAGCCCCAGCATTTT	CASSLSGTHAYQPQHF
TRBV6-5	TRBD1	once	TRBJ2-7	TGTGCCAGCAGCAGGGGGCACTCCTACGAGCAGTACTTC	CASSRGHSYEQYF
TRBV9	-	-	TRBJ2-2	TGTGCCAGCAGCGTTAGTAGCAGCACCGGGGAGCTGTTTTTT	CASSVSSSTGELFF
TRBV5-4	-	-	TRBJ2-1	TGTGCCAGCAGCTTGGATGCCGCCTCCTACAATGAGCAGTTCTTC	CASSLDAASYNEQFF
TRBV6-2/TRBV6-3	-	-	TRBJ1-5	TGTGCCAGCAGTTACTCGACGGGGAACAATCAGCCCCAGCATTTT	CASSYSTGNNQPQHF